The 12 T cell receptor beta chains in this list originate from one sample, sequenced in a study of OX40 agonist ivuxolimab in advanced cancers. The data were produced by immunoSEQ multiplex PCR, yet TCRdb's version contains in-frame clones alone and is incomplete. The sample lists 50,000 to 70,000 clones; around 81% were seen once. The sequences come from CD4+ or CD8+ T cells sorted from blood, collected in a trial of the OX40 agonist ivuxolimab. The source is an adult with an advanced solid tumor such as melanoma, head and neck, liver or kidney cancer.

V and J are TRBV21-1 and TRBJ2-3; the table's D call, TRBD2, was not checked against the DNA. TRBV21-1 is shown as a pseudogene. This CDR3 has 19 residues. CDR3 sequence: CASSKKSQPLAGITDTQYF. The DNA for the CDR3 is TGTGCCAGCAGCAAAAAGTCCCAACCCCTAGCGGGTATCACAGATACGCAGTATTTT.

By share, this clone ranks as medium-sized. This chain links TRBV9 with TRBJ1-2; the match to TRBD1 covers 8 bases. The CDR3 is 15 amino acids. Per germline, CDR1 SGDLS and CDR2 YYNGEE. J lost 4 bases, V lost 0 bases, and 5 bases had no gene match. The CDR3 loop reads CASSVGQGAAYGYTF. The CDR3 DNA sequence: TGTGCCAGCAGCGTAGGGCAGGGGGCTGCCTATGGCTACACCTTC.

The chain combines TRBV6-1 with TRBJ2-1; D possibly corresponds to TRBD1 (6 bases). V shed 5 bases and J shed 15 bases, with 14 bases lying between them. Germline values: CDR1 MNHNS, CDR2 SASEGT. CDR3 length: 11 residues. Here the CDR3 DNA reads TGTGCCAGCAGTTCCCGCGACAGGCTGTTCTTC. Protein: CASSSRDRLFF.

The genes are TRBV7-3 and TRBJ2-7, with 7 nucleotides matching TRBD1. In germline, CDR1 is SGHTA, CDR2 FQGTGA. With 5 bases clipped from V and 0 bases from J, the junction kept 4 bases outside the gene matches. The CDR3 is made up of 14 amino acids. The DNA for the CDR3 is TGTGCCAGCAGCCGGGACAGAAACTCCTACGAGCAGTACTTC. This sequence encodes CASSRDRNSYEQYF.

This chain links TRBV30 with TRBJ1-4; no firm D call. This CDR3 has 13 residues. With 3 bases removed from V and 5 bases from J, the gap between germline ends came to 10 bases. CDR1 is GTSNPN and CDR2 is SVGIG in the germline V gene (reference sequence). The CDR3 reads CAWSQARNEKLFF. CDR3 nucleotides: TGTGCCTGGAGCCAGGCCAGGAATGAAAAACTGTTTTTT.

In its sample, this clone was seen a few times. The chain joins TRBV6-6 to TRBJ1-2; D unresolved. The length of the CDR3 is 13 residues. Germline V gene data show CDR1 as MNHNY and CDR2 as SVGAGI (reference sequence). V dropped 5 bases and J dropped 0 bases, with 7 bases sitting between them. The DNA for the CDR3 is TGTGCCAGCAGTCCGACAACTAACTATGGCTACACCTTC. The encoded protein is CASSPTTNYGYTF.

This chain links TRBV5-5 with TRBJ2-2, with D perhaps matching TRBD1 or TRBD2 (5 bases each). CDR3 length: 16 amino acids. Trimming took off 4 bases at V and 4 bases at J, with 17 bases between the two ends. CDR1 and CDR2 (germline): SGHKS, YYEKEE (reference sequence). CDR3: CASSPRLGDSTGELFF. CDR3 in DNA: TGTGCCAGCAGCCCTCGGTTGGGGGATAGCACCGGGGAGCTGTTTTTT.

This chain links TRBV5-4 with TRBJ2-3; D is perhaps TRBD1 (5 bases). CDR1 is SGHNT, CDR2 YYREEE, per germline (reference sequence). CDR3 length equals 15 residues. V was shortened by 0 bases and J by 6 bases, with 14 bases between the two germline ends. This CDR3 is CASSLGQQVVDTQYF. The CDR3 nucleotides read TGTGCCAGCAGCTTGGGACAGCAGGTAGTGGATACGCAGTATTTT.

In its sample, this clone is medium-sized. This chain joins TRBV19 and TRBJ2-1, with 13 bases identical to TRBD2. CDR3 length: 13 amino acids. CDR1 and CDR2 (germline): LNHDA, SQIVND (reference sequence). The J segment lost 14 bases and the V segment lost 4 bases, leaving 5 bases of the junction unmatched. The CDR3 loop reads CASSTGTSGTEFF. The CDR3 DNA is TGTGCCAGTAGTACCGGGACTAGCGGGACGGAGTTCTTC.

The rearrangement joins TRBV30 to TRBJ2-5, with 8 bases matching TRBD2. Germline loops: CDR1 GTSNPN, CDR2 SVGIG (reference sequence). V shed 5 bases and J 1 base; nucleotides not matched to a gene: 9. This CDR3 contains 15 residues. CDR3 amino acids: CAWAGGSGGQETQYF. The DNA for the CDR3 is TGTGCCTGGGCCGGGGGGAGCGGGGGCCAAGAGACCCAGTACTTC.

This sequence joins TRBV7-8 and TRBJ2-5, with D unclear. This CDR3 spans 15 amino acids. V lost 6 bases, J lost 1 base, and 15 bases lay in between. Looked up from germline, CDR1 is SGHVS and CDR2 is FQNEAQ. CDR3 residues: CASRHSLWSQETQYF. The CDR3 region has the DNA TGTGCCAGCAGACACAGCCTCTGGAGCCAAGAGACCCAGTACTTC.

The J gene is TRBJ1-5, the V gene TRBV30, with 10 positions matching TRBD1. The CDR3 totals 17 residues. V lost 1 base to trimming and J lost 2 bases; unmatched junction nucleotides: 8. CDR1 GTSNPN and CDR2 SVGIG come from the germline V gene (reference sequence). CDR3: CAWSGGTGVVGNQPQHF. The CDR3 nucleotides read TGTGCCTGGAGTGGCGGGACAGGGGTGGTCGGCAATCAGCCCCAGCATTTT.